The 2 T cell receptor beta chains in this list originate from one sample, sequenced in a study of T-cell reconstitution after alpha-beta-depleted transplantation in children. TCRbeta library construction was performed incorporating unique molecular identifiers. TCRdb called the PCR reads again in MiXCR, with one record for every CDR3 protein. The table includes 250,000 to 350,000 distinct CDR3 sequences, 9.9% detected once. The specimen was PBMCs from the stem cell graft donor, collected from the stem cell graft. These receptors were obtained from a human donor who donated a stem cell graft to a child with SCID.

V and J are TRBV5-1 and TRBJ1-2, with no clear D. The CDR3 runs to 13 residues. V gave up 4 bases and J gave up 6 bases, with 13 bases separating them. The V gene's germline CDR1 is SGHRS and CDR2 YFSETQ. The CDR3, as DNA: TGCGCCAGCAGCCTAGCAGGCGGAGATGGCTACACCTTC. Its translation is CASSLAGGDGYTF.

The table lists this clonotype with a few counts. V gene TRBV19 combines with J gene TRBJ2-5; tentatively, D is TRBD1 or TRBD2 (5 bases each). V lost 5 bases, J lost 4 bases, and 14 bases lay in between. The CDR3 runs to 14 residues. Per the germline V gene, CDR1 is LNHDA and CDR2 is SQIVND (reference sequence). CDR3 in DNA: TGTGCCAGTAGTCTCGGGACCTCACCAGAGACCCAGTACTTC. It specifies CASSLGTSPETQYF.